The next 16 T cell receptor beta chains were all read from a single sample in a study of molecular identifiers for immune sequencing clone quantification. TCRdb reprocessed the PCR reads via MiXCR and lists one record per CDR3 protein. The table has around 94,000 distinct CDR3 sequences, 30% to 35% seen once. The sample was naive CD8+ T cells from blood, with Jurkat cell RNA spiked in. Subset given: FACS-sorted CD8+CD4-CCR7+CD45RA+ naive T cells. The receptor set was obtained from a human donor in good health. Some libraries in this study had Jurkat cell RNA spiked in.

The V and J genes are TRBV7-6 and TRBJ1-6; D is uncertain. V was pared by 0 bases and J by 2 bases, with 8 bases between. This CDR3 has 16 residues. The germline gives CDR1 SGHVS, CDR2 FNYEAQ. The CDR3 loop is CASSLALRAYNSPLHF. The CDR3 DNA sequence: TGTGCCAGCAGCTTAGCGTTGAGAGCCTATAATTCACCCCTCCACTTT.

This clonotype was counted between two and nine times. This rearrangement joins TRBV12-3 or TRBV12-4 to TRBJ1-6; D is possibly TRBD1 (5 bases). The V and J ends lost 2 bases and 7 bases respectively, with 9 bases between them. The CDR3 totals 14 residues. The DNA of the CDR3 is TGTGCCAGCAGTTTATGGGGGGAAAATTCACCCCTCCACTTT. This sequence encodes CASSLWGENSPLHF.

To note about this clonotype: This may stem from a read error, because a much larger clone lies one nucleotide away. The rearrangement uses TRBV28 and TRBJ2-7; 9 bases map to TRBD1. This CDR3 has 15 amino acids. The germline V gene encodes CDR1 MDHEN and CDR2 SYDVKM. The CDR3, as DNA: TGTGACAGCAGCCCCCCGGGACAGGGTAATTGGGAGCAGTACTTC. Encoded protein: CDSSPPGQGNWEQYF.

This clonotype was seen a few times. The chain links TRBV7-9 to TRBJ2-3; the D is unclear. Germline V gene data show CDR1 as SEHNR and CDR2 as FQNEAQ (reference sequence). The V and J ends lost 6 bases and 3 bases respectively, with 10 bases between them. CDR3 length: 13 residues. The DNA for the CDR3 is TGTGCCAGCAGTCCCACCCCAACAGATACGCAGTATTTT. Protein sequence: CASSPTPTDTQYF.

This clonotype has only a few counts. This rearrangement joins TRBV6-6 to TRBJ2-1; a possible D gene is TRBD2 (5 bases). Germline V lookup: CDR1 MNHNY, CDR2 SVGAGI (reference sequence). The CDR3 is made up of 14 amino acids. Trimming shortened V by 4 bases and J by 8 bases, and 15 bases separated the two germline ends. The CDR3 coding sequence is TGTGCCAGCAGTTTACGGGGTCTGAATGATGAGCAGTTCTTC. Translated, it gives CASSLRGLNDEQFF.

About this clonotype: Possible read error: a much larger clone is one base away. The conserved final phenylalanine or tryptophan is absent from the CDR3, which likely points to a read error. The V gene is TRBV7-9, the J gene TRBJ1-1; TRBD1 matches 8 bases. The V gene end was trimmed by 6 bases and the J gene end by 6 bases; junction bases not matched to a gene: 12. Germline V CDR1 and CDR2: SEHNR, FQNEAQ (reference sequence). This CDR3 comprises 15 residues. CDR3 DNA sequence: TGTGCCAGCAGGCCCCCAGGACAGGGTTATTCTGAAGCTTTCCTT. Translation: CASRPPGQGYSEAFL.

On this clonotype: One base away lies a much larger clone, so this may be a sequencing read error. The V gene is TRBV5-1, the J gene TRBJ2-7, with a tentative D call TRBD1 (6 bases). CDR1 is SGHRS, CDR2 YFSETQ, per germline. The germline V and J ends were trimmed by 5 bases and 4 bases, with 13 bases remaining between them. The CDR3 loop spans 13 amino acids. The CDR3, as DNA: TGCGCCAGCAGAGGCCAGGGGTTATACGAGCAGTACTTC. This gives the protein CASRGQGLYEQYF.

This clonotype was found many times. This sequence joins TRBV6-1 and TRBJ1-5; D is unresolved. The CDR3 runs 15 residues. The V gene lost 2 bases and the J gene lost 4 bases, with 12 bases spanning the gap. The germline V gene encodes CDR1 MNHNS and CDR2 SASEGT. The CDR3 bases are TGTGCCAGCAGTGAATTTTGGGGAGGGAATCAGCCCCAGCATTTT. This codes for CASSEFWGGNQPQHF.

The rearrangement uses TRBV29-1 and TRBJ2-7; 8 bases are a match to TRBD1. The J segment lost 3 bases and the V segment lost 6 bases, leaving 10 bases of the junction unmatched. The CDR3 spans 14 residues. The germline gives CDR1 SQVTM, CDR2 ANQGSEA. This chain's CDR3 is CSVRDRRTNYEQYF. CDR3 DNA: TGCAGCGTCCGGGACAGGCGGACAAACTACGAGCAGTACTTC.

This clonotype was picked up many times. The rearrangement joins TRBV28 to TRBJ1-4, with D hard to call. With 4 bases removed from V and 0 bases from J, the gap between germline ends came to 12 bases. Germline lookup yields CDR1 MDHEN and CDR2 SYDVKM. This CDR3 spans 16 amino acids. DNA for the CDR3: TGTGCCAGCAGTTCCCCTCCGGGGACAACTAATGAAAAACTGTTTTTT. This encodes CASSSPPGTTNEKLFF.

The chain couples TRBV4-2 to TRBJ2-3, with D unresolved. Germline CDR1 is LGHNA and CDR2 is YNFKEQ. The length of the CDR3 is 17 residues. With 2 bases removed from V and 3 bases from J, the gap between germline ends came to 18 bases. CDR3 residues: CASSQSPRAEFTDTQYF. In DNA form, the CDR3 reads TGTGCCAGCAGCCAATCCCCCCGCGCGGAGTTTACAGATACGCAGTATTTT.

This clonotype was counted at least ten times. This chain joins TRBV6-4 and TRBJ2-1; 8 positions match TRBD1. Per germline, CDR1 MRHNA and CDR2 SNTAGT. CDR3 length: 12 residues. Unmatched junction bases numbered 2, after V lost 6 bases and J lost 7 bases. In nucleotides, the CDR3 is TGTGCCAGCAGCCGGACAGGGAATGAGCAGTTCTTC. Amino acid sequence: CASSRTGNEQFF.

The chain is built from TRBV20-1 and TRBJ2-7, with D possibly being TRBD1 (6 bases). Germline loops: CDR1 DFQATT, CDR2 SNEGSKA (reference sequence). The length of the CDR3 is 18 residues. Trimming removed 0 bases from V and 2 bases from J, with 23 bases in between. The CDR3 DNA follows: TGCAGTGCTAGAGAAATACCCGCCACGGGACATCCTACCTACGAGCAGTACTTC. It codes for CSAREIPATGHPTYEQYF.

The genes are TRBV10-3 and TRBJ2-7, with a possible D match to TRBD1 (6 bases). CDR3 length: 14 residues. Germline CDR1 reads ENHRY; CDR2 reads SYGVKD. V was trimmed by 3 bases and J by 2 bases, leaving 11 bases between them. CDR3 region: CAISEQGITYEQYF. The CDR3 DNA follows: TGTGCCATCAGTGAACAGGGTATAACCTACGAGCAGTACTTC.

This clonotype has a handful of counts. The chain couples TRBV28 to TRBJ2-7; no definite D call. The CDR3 loop spans 12 amino acids. With 2 bases removed from V and 3 bases from J, the gap between germline ends came to 5 bases. Germline V gene data show CDR1 as MDHEN and CDR2 as SYDVKM. The CDR3 sequence is CASSLSRYEQYF. The DNA for the CDR3 is TGTGCCAGCAGTTTAAGCCGCTACGAGCAGTACTTC.

This clonotype was observed a handful of times. The V and J genes are TRBV12-3 or TRBV12-4 and TRBJ1-1; TRBD1 matches 7 bases. The CDR3 is 14 amino acids. The V and J ends lost 1 base and 7 bases, in that order; junction bases with no gene match: 6. The CDR3 sequence is CASSLDRGPREAFF. The CDR3 DNA follows: TGTGCCAGCAGTTTAGACAGGGGCCCTCGTGAAGCTTTCTTT.